A selection of T cell receptor beta chains follows, all from one sample in a study of control samples from healthy donors and cancer patients. TCRdb's copy holds only in-frame clones and misses some; the assay was immunoSEQ multiplex PCR. Of some 200,000 clones listed, around 92% are singletons. The sequenced sample was blood. These receptors were taken from a young woman in good health. The CDR3 runs from the conserved cysteine through the conserved F or W. D genes are given only for firm matches. Rows give clone size only sometimes, using once, few, many, or a class for an expanded clone.

cdr3_aa: CASSESSGAYNEQFF
cdr3_nt: TGTGCCAGCAGTGAATCTAGCGGGGCCTACAATGAGCAGTTCTTC
cdr3_length: 15
v_call: TRBV25-1
d_call: TRBD2
clone_size: NA
j_call: TRBJ2-1

cdr3_aa: CASSDGSINEQYF
cdr3_nt: TGTGCCAGCAGTGACGGGAGTATAAACGAGCAGTACTTC
cdr3_length: 13
v_call: TRBV2
d_call: NA
clone_size: NA
j_call: TRBJ2-7

cdr3_aa: CASSPDRASNQPQHF
cdr3_nt: TGTGCCAGCAGCCCGGACAGGGCGAGCAATCAGCCCCAGCATTTT
cdr3_length: 15
v_call: TRBV7-2
d_call: TRBD1
clone_size: NA
j_call: TRBJ1-5

cdr3_aa: CASSFGPRYTF
cdr3_nt: TGTGCCAGCAGTTTCGGGCCCCGCTACACCTTC
cdr3_length: 11
v_call: TRBV28
d_call: NA
clone_size: NA
j_call: TRBJ1-2

cdr3_aa: CASSLRQGAYEQYF
cdr3_nt: TGCGCCAGCAGCCTCCGACAGGGGGCCTACGAGCAGTACTTC
cdr3_length: 14
v_call: TRBV5-1
d_call: TRBD1
clone_size: NA
j_call: TRBJ2-7

cdr3_aa: CASSVGGFSSYNSPLHF
cdr3_nt: TGTGCCAGCAGCGTAGGGGGCTTCAGCTCCTATAATTCACCCCTCCACTTT
cdr3_length: 17
v_call: TRBV9
d_call: NA
clone_size: NA
j_call: TRBJ1-6

cdr3_aa: CASSPEKLQGGRFYEQYF
cdr3_nt: TGTGCCAGCAGCCCGGAAAAACTACAGGGTGGAAGATTTTACGAGCAGTACTTC
cdr3_length: 18
v_call: TRBV7-9
d_call: NA
clone_size: NA
j_call: TRBJ2-7

cdr3_aa: CASSIGQSTYEQYF
cdr3_nt: TGTGCCAGTAGTATTGGACAGTCTACCTACGAGCAGTACTTC
cdr3_length: 14
v_call: TRBV19
d_call: NA
clone_size: once
j_call: TRBJ2-7

cdr3_aa: CASSLAGSETQYF
cdr3_nt: TGTGCCAGCAGCTTAGCAGGGTCCGAGACCCAGTACTTC
cdr3_length: 13
v_call: TRBV7-2
d_call: NA
clone_size: NA
j_call: TRBJ2-5

cdr3_aa: CASSLMGSPNSPLHF
cdr3_nt: TGTGCCAGCAGCTTGATGGGGTCCCCTAATTCACCCCTCCACTTT
cdr3_length: 15
v_call: TRBV5-6
d_call: NA
clone_size: NA
j_call: TRBJ1-6

cdr3_aa: CASSRGGYSNQPQHF
cdr3_nt: TGCGCCAGCAGCCGAGGGGGATATAGCAATCAGCCCCAGCATTTT
cdr3_length: 15
v_call: TRBV4-1
d_call: NA
clone_size: NA
j_call: TRBJ1-5

cdr3_aa: CASSLLTLGQGSNYGYTF
cdr3_nt: TGTGCCAGCAGTTTATTAACCCTGGGACAGGGGAGTAACTATGGCTACACCTTC
cdr3_length: 18
v_call: TRBV28
d_call: TRBD1
clone_size: once
j_call: TRBJ1-2

cdr3_aa: CASSTRTGSNYGYTF
cdr3_nt: TGTGCCAGCAGCACCCGGACAGGATCCAACTATGGCTACACCTTC
cdr3_length: 15
v_call: TRBV7-8
d_call: TRBD1
clone_size: NA
j_call: TRBJ1-2

cdr3_aa: CASSWDKVNTEAFF
cdr3_nt: TGTGCCAGTAGTTGGGACAAGGTGAACACTGAAGCTTTCTTT
cdr3_length: 14
v_call: TRBV19
d_call: NA
clone_size: NA
j_call: TRBJ1-1

cdr3_aa: CASSPQGGDEQFF
cdr3_nt: TGTGCCAGCAGCCCACAGGGGGGGGATGAGCAGTTCTTC
cdr3_length: 13
v_call: TRBV7-2
d_call: NA
clone_size: NA
j_call: TRBJ2-1

cdr3_aa: CASSESELNYGYTF
cdr3_nt: TGTGCCAGCAGTGAATCGGAACTGAACTATGGCTACACCTTC
cdr3_length: 14
v_call: TRBV6-1
d_call: NA
clone_size: once
j_call: TRBJ1-2

cdr3_aa: CASSQEFVGGDYGYTF
cdr3_nt: TGTGCCAGCAGCCAAGAGTTTGTTGGCGGGGACTATGGCTACACCTTC
cdr3_length: 16
v_call: TRBV3-1/TRBV3-2
d_call: NA
clone_size: NA
j_call: TRBJ1-2

cdr3_aa: CASSPSGTTNEQFF
cdr3_nt: TGTGCCAGCAGCCCCTCCGGGACTACCAATGAGCAGTTCTTC
cdr3_length: 14
v_call: TRBV7-9
d_call: TRBD2
clone_size: few
j_call: TRBJ2-1

cdr3_aa: CASSLGTSNQPQHF
cdr3_nt: TGTGCCAGCAGCTTGGGAACTAGCAATCAGCCCCAGCATTTT
cdr3_length: 14
v_call: TRBV7-8
d_call: NA
clone_size: once
j_call: TRBJ1-5

cdr3_aa: CASSFENYGYTF
cdr3_nt: TGTGCCAGCAGCTTCGAGAACTATGGCTACACCTTC
cdr3_length: 12
v_call: TRBV7-9
d_call: NA
clone_size: NA
j_call: TRBJ1-2

cdr3_aa: CASSFGLGGDTQYF
cdr3_nt: TGTGCCAGCAGCTTCGGTCTAGGGGGGGATACGCAGTATTTT
cdr3_length: 14
v_call: TRBV7-3
d_call: NA
clone_size: NA
j_call: TRBJ2-3

cdr3_aa: CAIRKLAGGRLDNEQFF
cdr3_nt: TGTGCCATCAGAAAACTAGCGGGGGGGCGGCTGGACAATGAGCAGTTCTTC
cdr3_length: 17
v_call: TRBV10-3
d_call: TRBD2
clone_size: NA
j_call: TRBJ2-1

cdr3_aa: CASTDRDRGLSNQPQHF
cdr3_nt: TGTGCCAGTACCGACCGGGACAGGGGGCTTAGCAATCAGCCCCAGCATTTT
cdr3_length: 17
v_call: TRBV19
d_call: TRBD1
clone_size: NA
j_call: TRBJ1-5

cdr3_aa: CASSPKVQAFHEQFF
cdr3_nt: TGTGCCAGCTCACCAAAAGTGCAGGCGTTTCATGAGCAGTTCTTC
cdr3_length: 15
v_call: TRBV18
d_call: NA
clone_size: NA
j_call: TRBJ2-1

cdr3_aa: CSVEPGNYGYTF
cdr3_nt: TGCAGCGTTGAGCCCGGGAACTATGGCTACACCTTC
cdr3_length: 12
v_call: TRBV29-1
d_call: NA
clone_size: NA
j_call: TRBJ1-2

cdr3_aa: CASSQTYEQYF
cdr3_nt: TGTGCCAGCAGTCAAACCTACGAGCAGTACTTC
cdr3_length: 11
v_call: TRBV28
d_call: NA
clone_size: NA
j_call: TRBJ2-7

cdr3_aa: CASSQPGQSYGYTF
cdr3_nt: TGTGCCAGCAGCCAACCGGGACAGTCCTATGGCTACACCTTC
cdr3_length: 14
v_call: TRBV3-1/TRBV3-2
d_call: TRBD1
clone_size: NA
j_call: TRBJ1-2

cdr3_aa: CASRASGTGIEQYF
cdr3_nt: TGTGCCAGCAGAGCCTCCGGGACAGGGATCGAGCAGTACTTC
cdr3_length: 14
v_call: TRBV6-5
d_call: TRBD1
clone_size: NA
j_call: TRBJ2-7

cdr3_aa: CASSLVSGGVQPQHF
cdr3_nt: TGTGCCAGCAGCTTAGTCTCAGGGGGCGTCCAGCCCCAGCATTTT
cdr3_length: 15
v_call: TRBV7-6
d_call: TRBD1
clone_size: once
j_call: TRBJ1-5